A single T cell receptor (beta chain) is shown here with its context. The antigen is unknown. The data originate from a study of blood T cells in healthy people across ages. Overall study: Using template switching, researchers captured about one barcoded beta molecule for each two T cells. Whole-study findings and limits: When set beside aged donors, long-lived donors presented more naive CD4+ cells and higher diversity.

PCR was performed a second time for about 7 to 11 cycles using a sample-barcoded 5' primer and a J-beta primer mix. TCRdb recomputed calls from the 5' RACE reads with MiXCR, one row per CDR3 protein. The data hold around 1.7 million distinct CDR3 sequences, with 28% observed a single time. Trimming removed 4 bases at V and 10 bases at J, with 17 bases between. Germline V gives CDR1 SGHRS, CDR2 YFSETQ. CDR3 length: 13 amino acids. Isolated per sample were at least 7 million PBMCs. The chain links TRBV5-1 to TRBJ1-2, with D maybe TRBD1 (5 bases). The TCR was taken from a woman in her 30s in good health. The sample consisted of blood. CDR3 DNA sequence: TGCGCCAGCAGCCCTGAAGGGACTGGTGTCTACACCTTC. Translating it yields CASSPEGTGVYTF.